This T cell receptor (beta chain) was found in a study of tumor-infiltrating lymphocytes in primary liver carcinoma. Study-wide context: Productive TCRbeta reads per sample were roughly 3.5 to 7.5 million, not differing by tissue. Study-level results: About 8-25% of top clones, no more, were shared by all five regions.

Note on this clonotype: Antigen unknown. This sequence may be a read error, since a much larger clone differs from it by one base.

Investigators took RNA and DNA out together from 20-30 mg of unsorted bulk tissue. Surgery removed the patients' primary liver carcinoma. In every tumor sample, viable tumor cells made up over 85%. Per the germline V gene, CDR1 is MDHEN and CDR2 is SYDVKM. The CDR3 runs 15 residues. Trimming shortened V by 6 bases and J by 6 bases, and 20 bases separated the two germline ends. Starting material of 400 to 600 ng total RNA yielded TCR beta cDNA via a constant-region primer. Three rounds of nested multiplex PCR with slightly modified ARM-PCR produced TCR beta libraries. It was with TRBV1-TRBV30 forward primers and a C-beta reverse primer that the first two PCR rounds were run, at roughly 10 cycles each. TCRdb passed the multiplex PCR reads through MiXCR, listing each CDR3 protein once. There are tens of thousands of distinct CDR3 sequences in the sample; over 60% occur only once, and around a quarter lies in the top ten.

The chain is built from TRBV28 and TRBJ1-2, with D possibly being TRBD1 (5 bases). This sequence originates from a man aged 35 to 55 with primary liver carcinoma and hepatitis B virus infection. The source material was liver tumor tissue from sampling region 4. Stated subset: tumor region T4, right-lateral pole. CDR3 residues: CASRVHGHGMDGYTF. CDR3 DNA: TGTGCCAGCAGGGTCCACGGACATGGGATGGATGGCTACACCTTC.